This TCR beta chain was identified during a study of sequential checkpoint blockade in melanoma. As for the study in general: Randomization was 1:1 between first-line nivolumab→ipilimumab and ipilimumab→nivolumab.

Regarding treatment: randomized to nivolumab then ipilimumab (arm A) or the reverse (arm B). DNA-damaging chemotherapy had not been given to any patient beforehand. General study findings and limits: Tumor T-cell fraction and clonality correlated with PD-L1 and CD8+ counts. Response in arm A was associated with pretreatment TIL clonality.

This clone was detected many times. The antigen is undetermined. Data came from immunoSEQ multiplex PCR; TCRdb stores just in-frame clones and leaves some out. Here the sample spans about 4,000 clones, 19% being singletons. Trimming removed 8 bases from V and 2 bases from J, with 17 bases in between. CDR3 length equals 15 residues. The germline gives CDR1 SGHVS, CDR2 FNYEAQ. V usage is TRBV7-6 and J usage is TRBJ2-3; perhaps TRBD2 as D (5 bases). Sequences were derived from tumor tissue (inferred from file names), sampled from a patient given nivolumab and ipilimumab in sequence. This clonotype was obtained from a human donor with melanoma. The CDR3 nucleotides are TGTGCCAGCCGCAGCTTATCGGGGAACACAGATACGCAGTATTTT. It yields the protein CASRSLSGNTDTQYF.